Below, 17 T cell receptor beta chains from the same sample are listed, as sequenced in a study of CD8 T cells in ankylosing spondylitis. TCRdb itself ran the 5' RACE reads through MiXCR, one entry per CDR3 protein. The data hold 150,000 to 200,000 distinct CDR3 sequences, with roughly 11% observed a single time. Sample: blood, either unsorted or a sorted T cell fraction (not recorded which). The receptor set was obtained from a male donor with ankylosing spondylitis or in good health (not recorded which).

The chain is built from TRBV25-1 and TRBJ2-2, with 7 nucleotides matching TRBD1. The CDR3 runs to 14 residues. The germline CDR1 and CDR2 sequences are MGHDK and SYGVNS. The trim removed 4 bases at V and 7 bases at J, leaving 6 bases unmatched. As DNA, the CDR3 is TGTGCCAGCAGTGTCGACAGGGTGGGCGGGGAGCTGTTTTTT. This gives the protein CASSVDRVGGELFF.

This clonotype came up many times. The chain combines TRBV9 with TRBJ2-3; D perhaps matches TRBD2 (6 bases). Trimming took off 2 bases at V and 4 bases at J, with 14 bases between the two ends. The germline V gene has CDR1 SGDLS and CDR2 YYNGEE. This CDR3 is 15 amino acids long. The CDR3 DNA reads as TGTGCCAGCAGCGTGCCCTGGGGGGAGGCAGATACGCAGTATTTT. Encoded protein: CASSVPWGEADTQYF.

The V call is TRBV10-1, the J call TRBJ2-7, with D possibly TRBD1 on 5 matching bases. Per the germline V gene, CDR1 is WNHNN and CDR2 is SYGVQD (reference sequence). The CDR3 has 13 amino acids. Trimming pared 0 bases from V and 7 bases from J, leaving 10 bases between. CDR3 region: CASSESGVGEQYF. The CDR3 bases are TGCGCCAGCAGTGAGTCAGGGGTCGGAGAGCAGTACTTC.

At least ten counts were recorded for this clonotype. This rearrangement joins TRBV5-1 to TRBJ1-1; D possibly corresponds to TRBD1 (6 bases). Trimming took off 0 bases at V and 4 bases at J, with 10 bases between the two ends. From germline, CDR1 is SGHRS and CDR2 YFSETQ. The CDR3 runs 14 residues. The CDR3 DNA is TGCGCCAGCAGCTTGGCATCAGGGGCCACTGAAGCTTTCTTT. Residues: CASSLASGATEAFF.

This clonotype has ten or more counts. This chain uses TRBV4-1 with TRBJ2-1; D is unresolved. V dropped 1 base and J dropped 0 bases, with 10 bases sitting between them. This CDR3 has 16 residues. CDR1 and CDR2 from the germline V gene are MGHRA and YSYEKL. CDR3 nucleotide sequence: TGCGCCAGCAGCCAAGTGGCGGTTCGCTCCTACAATGAGCAGTTCTTC. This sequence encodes CASSQVAVRSYNEQFF.

CDR3 region: CSARDRGITSYEQYF. The CDR3 DNA reads as TGCAGTGCTAGAGATCGGGGGATAACTTCCTACGAGCAGTACTTC. The chain combines TRBV20-1 with TRBJ2-7; weak D call: TRBD2 (6 bases). Germline V CDR1 and CDR2: DFQATT, SNEGSKA (reference sequence). The CDR3 extends over 15 amino acids. V was clipped by 0 bases and J by 1 base, with 13 bases between them.

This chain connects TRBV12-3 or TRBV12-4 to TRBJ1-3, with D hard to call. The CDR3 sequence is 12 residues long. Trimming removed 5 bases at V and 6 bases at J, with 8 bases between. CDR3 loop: CASSRWKNTIYF. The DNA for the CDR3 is TGTGCCAGCAGTCGATGGAAAAACACCATATATTTT.

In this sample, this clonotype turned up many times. The chain's CDR3 is CASSPRLGGMTDTQYF. CDR3 sequence (DNA): TGCGCCAGCAGCCCCAGACTGGGGGGAATGACAGATACGCAGTATTTT. The genes are TRBV5-1 and TRBJ2-3; possibly TRBD2 for D (6 bases). Germline lookup yields CDR1 SGHRS and CDR2 YFSETQ. Between the trimmed V and J ends, which lost 4 bases and 3 bases, there was a span of 18 bases. The CDR3 consists of 16 residues.

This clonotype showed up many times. The CDR3 loop is CASSPTGGSSYNSPLHF. DNA of the CDR3: TGTGCCAGCAGCCCCACAGGGGGCAGCTCCTATAATTCACCCCTCCACTTT. V gene TRBV6-1 combines with J gene TRBJ1-6; 9 bases fit TRBD1. Germline-derived CDR1 and CDR2 are MNHNS and SASEGT. The junction had 6 bases not matched to a gene; V was cut back by 6 bases and J by 0 bases. The CDR3 contains 17 residues.

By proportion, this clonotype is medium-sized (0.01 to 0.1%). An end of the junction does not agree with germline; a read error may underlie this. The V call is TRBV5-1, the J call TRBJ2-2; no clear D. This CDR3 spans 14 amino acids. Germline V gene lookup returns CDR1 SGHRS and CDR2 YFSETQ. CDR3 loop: CASSLLGNTGELFF. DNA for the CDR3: TGTGCCAGCAGTCTTCTAGGGAACACCGGGGAGCTGTTTTTT.

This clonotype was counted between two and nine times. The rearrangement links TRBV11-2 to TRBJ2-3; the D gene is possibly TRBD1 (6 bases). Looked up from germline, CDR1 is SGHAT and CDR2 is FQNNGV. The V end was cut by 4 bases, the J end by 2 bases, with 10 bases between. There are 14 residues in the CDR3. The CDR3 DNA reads TGTGCCAGCAGCTACGGACAGTCCACAGATACGCAGTATTTT. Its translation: CASSYGQSTDTQYF. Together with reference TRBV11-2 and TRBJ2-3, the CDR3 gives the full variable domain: EAGVAQSPRYKIIEKRQSVAFWCNPISGHATLYWYQQILGQGPKLLIQFQNNGVVDDSQLPKDRFSAERLKGVDSTLKIQPAKLEDSAVYLCASSYGQSTDTQYFGPGTRLTVL.

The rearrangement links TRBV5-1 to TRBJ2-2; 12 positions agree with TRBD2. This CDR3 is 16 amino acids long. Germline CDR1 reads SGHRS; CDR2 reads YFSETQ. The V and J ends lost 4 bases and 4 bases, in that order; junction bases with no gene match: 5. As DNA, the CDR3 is TGCGCCAGCAGCCCCAGACTAGCGGGAGCCACCGGGGAGCTGTTTTTT. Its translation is CASSPRLAGATGELFF.

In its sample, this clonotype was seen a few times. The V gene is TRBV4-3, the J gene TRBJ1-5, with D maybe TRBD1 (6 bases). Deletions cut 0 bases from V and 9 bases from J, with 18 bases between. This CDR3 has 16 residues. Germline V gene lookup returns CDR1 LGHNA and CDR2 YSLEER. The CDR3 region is CASSQDLSGAGGPQHF. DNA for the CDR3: TGCGCCAGCAGCCAAGATTTGTCAGGGGCCGGGGGGCCCCAGCATTTT.

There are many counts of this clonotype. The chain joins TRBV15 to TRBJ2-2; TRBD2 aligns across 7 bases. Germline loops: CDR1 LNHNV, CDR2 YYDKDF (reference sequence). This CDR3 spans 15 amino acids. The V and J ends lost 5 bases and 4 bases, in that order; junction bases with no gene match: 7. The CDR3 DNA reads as TGTGCCACCAGCCCTCTTGGGGGGGGCACCGGGGAGCTGTTTTTT. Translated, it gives CATSPLGGGTGELFF.

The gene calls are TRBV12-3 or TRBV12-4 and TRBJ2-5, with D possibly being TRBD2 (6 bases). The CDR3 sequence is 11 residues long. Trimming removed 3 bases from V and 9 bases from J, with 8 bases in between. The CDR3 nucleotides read TGTGCCAGCAGTTTCGGGGAGGCCCAGTACTTC. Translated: CASSFGEAQYF.

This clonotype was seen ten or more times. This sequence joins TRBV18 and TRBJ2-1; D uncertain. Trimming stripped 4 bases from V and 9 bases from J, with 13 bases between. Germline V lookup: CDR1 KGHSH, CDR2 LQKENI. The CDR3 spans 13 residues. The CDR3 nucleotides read TGTGCCAGCTCACAGATCGAAAGGAGTGAGCAGTTCTTC. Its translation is CASSQIERSEQFF.

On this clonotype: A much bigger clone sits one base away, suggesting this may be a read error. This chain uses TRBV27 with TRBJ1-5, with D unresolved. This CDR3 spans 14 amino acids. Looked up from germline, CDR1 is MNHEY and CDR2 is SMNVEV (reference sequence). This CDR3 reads CAGSFGPGNQPQHF. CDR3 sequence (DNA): TGTGCCGGCAGTTTCGGGCCAGGTAATCAGCCCCAGCATTTT.